This TCR beta chain came from a study of PD-1 blockade in classical Hodgkin lymphoma. For the study at large: Nivolumab dosed at 3 mg/kg went to patients intravenously every 2 weeks. Findings and caveats of the study: In CD4+ cells, TCR diversity went up significantly by C4D1, but in CD8+ cells it did not. As was reported, newly diagnosed patients showed lower baseline TCR diversity than healthy donors did.

Profiling relied on immunoSEQ multiplex PCR, and the TCRdb table lists in-frame clones only, not all of them. The repertoire holds some 30,000 clones, more than 70% seen once, with approximately 2.4% in the top ten. After removal of 5 bases from V and 4 bases from J, the junction contained 12 bases not matched to a gene. CDR3 length equals 19 residues. Germline CDR1 LNHDA, CDR2 SQIVND (reference sequence). Time point meaning: cycle 4 day 1 (C4D1), after about 6 weeks of nivolumab. All patients relapsed after autologous stem cell transplantation, and brentuximab vedotin exposure varied. CD4+ T cells were purified from thawed PBMCs by magnetic negative selection. With respect to this clone: Antigen specificity is unknown.

This sequence originates from a human donor with classical Hodgkin lymphoma. This chain joins TRBV19 and TRBJ2-3; 16 positions agree with TRBD2. The sample here was CD4+ T cells from blood, taken before the fourth cycle of nivolumab. CDR3 region: CASSPDYAGTSGRADTQYF. CDR3 in DNA: TGTGCCAGTAGTCCAGACTACGCCGGGACTAGCGGGAGGGCAGATACGCAGTATTTT.